The sequence of this TCR beta chain was determined in a study of cytotoxic CD8 clonotypes in ibrutinib-treated CLL. The CDR3 totals 17 residues. Germline V gene data show CDR1 as LNHNV and CDR2 as YYDKDF (reference sequence). V shed 0 bases and J shed 3 bases, with 15 bases lying between them. Regarding the study as a whole: Public clonotypes, found uncommonly, either contracted or stayed stable on treatment.

The assay was immunoSEQ multiplex PCR, and TCRdb's table has in-frame clones only and misses some. Seen here are about 300,000 clones, around 76% observed once, and the top ten hold about 5.3%. Only one count was recorded for this clone. Its antigen is still unknown. This chain uses TRBV15 with TRBJ1-5, with unresolved D. This clonotype was obtained from a human donor with chronic lymphocytic leukemia. Material: PBMCs, obtained at disease progression, from a patient treated with ibrutinib. The CDR3 coding sequence is TGTGCCACCAGCAGAGATAATCCGCCTATTAACAATCAGCCCCAGCATTTT. Translation: CATSRDNPPINNQPQHF.